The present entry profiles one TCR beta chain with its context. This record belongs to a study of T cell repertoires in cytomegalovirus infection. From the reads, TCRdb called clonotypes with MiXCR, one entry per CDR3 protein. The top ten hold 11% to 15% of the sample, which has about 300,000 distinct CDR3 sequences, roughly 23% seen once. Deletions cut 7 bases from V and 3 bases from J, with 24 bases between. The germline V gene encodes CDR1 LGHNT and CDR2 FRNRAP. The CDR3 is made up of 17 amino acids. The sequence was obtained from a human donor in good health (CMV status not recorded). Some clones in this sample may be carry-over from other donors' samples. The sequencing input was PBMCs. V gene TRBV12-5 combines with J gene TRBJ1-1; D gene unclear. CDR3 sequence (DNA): TGTGCTAGTGCCCTGGTACGTTCGGGCCTATTTTACACTGAAGCTTTCTTT. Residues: CASALVRSGLFYTEAFF.